The 8 T cell receptor beta chains below all came from one sample that was sequenced in a study of siplizumab effects on memory and regulatory T cells. Produced via immunoSEQ multiplex PCR; TCRdb's table is partial and in-frame only. The sample lists around 94,000 clones, around 90% seen once, with around 1.1% in the top ten. Specimen: CD4+ T cells sorted from blood. The receptors derive from a human donor in good health.

The chain uses TRBV25-1 and TRBJ1-5, with TRBD1 matching over 8 bases. V dropped 7 bases and J dropped 5; count of bases not matched to a gene: 7. CDR3 length equals 14 residues. Germline CDR1 and CDR2: MGHDK and SYGVNS. The chain's CDR3 is CASKETGVDQPQHF. The CDR3 coding sequence is TGTGCCAGCAAGGAGACAGGGGTGGATCAGCCCCAGCATTTT.

The chain has TRBV1 and TRBJ1-2. TRBV1 is a listed pseudogene. This CDR3 is built from 16 residues. Written as DNA, the CDR3 is TGCACCAGCAGGCGTACGCGTGTGCGAAAGACCTATGGCTACACCTTC. This codes for CTSRRTRVRKTYGYTF.

This clone was observed a handful of times. The rearrangement links TRBV5-1 to TRBJ2-5; a weak D match, TRBD2 (6 bases). Looked up from germline, CDR1 is SGHRS and CDR2 is YFSETQ. CDR3 length equals 15 residues. V shed 0 bases and J shed 5 bases, with 14 bases lying between them. CDR3 sequence (DNA): TGCGCCAGCAGCTTGGGGAGACCTAGCGTGGAGACCCAGTACTTC. It is translated as CASSLGRPSVETQYF.

The chain employs TRBV2 and TRBJ1-1, with D possibly being TRBD1 (6 bases). CDR3 length: 12 residues. V lost 7 bases, J lost 3 bases, and 9 bases lay in between. Looked up from germline, CDR1 is SNHLY and CDR2 is FYNNEI. The CDR3 loop reads CASIYRDTEAFF. The CDR3 DNA sequence: TGTGCCAGCATTTACAGGGACACTGAAGCTTTCTTT.

The chain uses TRBV10-3 and TRBJ2-6; maybe TRBD2 (5 bases). CDR1 and CDR2 (germline): ENHRY, SYGVKD. V was trimmed by 3 bases and J by 0 bases, leaving 9 bases between them. CDR3 length: 16 residues. The DNA of the CDR3 is TGTGCCATCAGTGAAGAAGGGAGCTCTGGGGCCAACGTCCTGACTTTC. This sequence encodes CAISEEGSSGANVLTF.

This clone was observed a single time. The V gene is TRBV14, the J gene TRBJ1-1; possibly TRBD1 for D (6 bases). CDR3 length: 14 amino acids. Germline-derived CDR1 and CDR2 are SGHDN and FVKESK. With 5 bases removed from V and 1 base from J, the gap between germline ends came to 11 bases. DNA for the CDR3: TGTGCCAGCAGCTCACTGACAGGGAACACTGAAGCTTTCTTT. It specifies CASSSLTGNTEAFF.

The V and J genes are TRBV14 and TRBJ2-4; D gene uncertain. This CDR3 region has 13 residues. V lost 4 bases, J lost 2 bases, and 6 bases lay in between. Germline V CDR1 and CDR2: SGHDN, FVKESK. CDR3 coding DNA: TGTGCCAGCAGCCTGTACTCCAAAAACATTCAGTACTTC. Its translation: CASSLYSKNIQYF.

This clone has a single count. This sequence joins TRBV6-5 and TRBJ2-3; the match to TRBD2 covers 7 bases. Germline CDR1 MNHEY, CDR2 SVGAGI. The CDR3 length is 15 residues. V trimming: 6 bases; J trimming: 5 bases; junction bases outside the gene matches: 11. The CDR3 DNA is TGTGCCAGCAGACAGAGCGGGACCGTTGGAGATACGCAGTATTTT. Protein: CASRQSGTVGDTQYF.